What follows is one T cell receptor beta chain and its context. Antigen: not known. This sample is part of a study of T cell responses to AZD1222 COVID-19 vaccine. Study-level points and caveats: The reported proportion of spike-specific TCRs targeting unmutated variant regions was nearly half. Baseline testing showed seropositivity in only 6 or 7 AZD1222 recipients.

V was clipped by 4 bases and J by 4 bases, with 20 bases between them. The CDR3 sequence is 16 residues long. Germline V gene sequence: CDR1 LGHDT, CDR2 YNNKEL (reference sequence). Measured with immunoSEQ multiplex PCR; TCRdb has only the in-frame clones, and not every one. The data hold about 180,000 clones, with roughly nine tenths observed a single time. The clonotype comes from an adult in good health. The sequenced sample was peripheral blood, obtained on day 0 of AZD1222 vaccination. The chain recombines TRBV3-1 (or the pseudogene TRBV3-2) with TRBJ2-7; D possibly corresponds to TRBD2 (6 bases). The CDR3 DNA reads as TGTGCCAGCAGCCCCCAGGCTCGGGACTCCTTATACGAGCAGTACGTC. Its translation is CASSPQARDSLYEQYV.